Listed below are T cell receptor beta chains from one sample, sequenced in a study of T cells in Graves' hyperthyroidism and ophthalmopathy. Each CDR3 protein gets one entry after TCRdb re-called the multiplex PCR reads with MiXCR. Here the sample spans 45,000 or so distinct CDR3 sequences, around 48% being singletons. The sequenced material came from peripheral blood or thyroid tissue (not recorded which). These receptors all stem from a woman in her 50s with Graves' hyperthyroidism. The conserved cysteine and the conserved F or W are not part of the CDR3 here. Each record gives: clone size, V gene, J gene, CDR3 protein. The size of a clone is reported for some rows only, either as once, few or many, or as a class for expanded clones.

>many|TRBV20-1|TRBJ2-5
SASPNSGGLQETQY
>.|TRBV7-9|TRBJ2-7
ASSQEASGSLEQY
>once|TRBV7-2|TRBJ2-7
ASSTLADYEQY
>.|TRBV15|TRBJ2-2
ATSTGLAGTGELF
>.|TRBV3-1|TRBJ2-2
ASSLGTITGELF
>once|TRBV10-3|TRBJ2-7
AISIEGYEGGEQY
>many|TRBV7-6|TRBJ2-2
ASSVDRDTGELF
>.|TRBV10-3|TRBJ2-6
AISWGLAGTGANVLT
>many|TRBV7-3|TRBJ2-7
ASSITGGTYEQY
>.|TRBV13|TRBJ1-2
ASSLQGNGYT
>few|TRBV20-1|TRBJ2-5
SARKGGNTGETQY
>many|TRBV20-1|TRBJ1-5
SAITGLRNQPQH
>many|TRBV6-6|TRBJ1-5
ASRLGGGAGNQPQH
>once|TRBV29-1|TRBJ1-1
SPDREDTEAF
>.|TRBV25-1|TRBJ1-1
ASSEAGAGNTEAF
>once|TRBV7-2|TRBJ2-5
ASSLALAGGRETQY
>.|TRBV7-2|TRBJ2-3
ASSNGQTTDAQY
>.|TRBV7-2|TRBJ1-1
ASSFRRMNAEAF
>many|TRBV7-9|TRBJ1-2
ASSLANGQGGYT
>.|TRBV20-1|TRBJ1-5
SAHGRAGVNQPQH
>many|TRBV6-1|TRBJ2-6
ASSGRGGGANVLT
>.|TRBV6-1|TRBJ2-3
ASSRLAGVEDTQY
>.|TRBV5-1|TRBJ1-1
ASSLDHRQYTEAF
>large|TRBV20-1|TRBJ2-7
SARSGSSYEQY
>.|TRBV6-1|TRBJ2-3
ASSRDRGGMADTQY
>many|TRBV7-8|TRBJ1-2
ASSLEGWGYGYT
>.|TRBV7-2|TRBJ2-5
ASRIGGSVQETQY
>.|TRBV9|TRBJ1-2
ASSQSVSYGYT
>many|TRBV27|TRBJ1-1
ASSPGSMNTEAF
>many|TRBV6-2/TRBV6-3|TRBJ2-5
ASSAKETQY
>.|TRBV20-1|TRBJ2-7
SARGGGAGHEQY
>many|TRBV4-1|TRBJ1-5
ASSQESPRQGVAQH
>.|TRBV2|.
ASSEFTSGRAMSYEQY
>.|TRBV29-1|TRBJ1-2
SQDREIYRGYT
>.|TRBV7-8|TRBJ2-7
ASSIGQARTYEQY
>once|TRBV9|TRBJ2-7
ASSVGPAGGPGEQY
>many|TRBV7-3|TRBJ1-3
ASSLSPSSGNTIY
>.|TRBV29-1|TRBJ2-5
GVVEEPGETQY
>.|TRBV19|TRBJ2-2
ASGRGLRQAYGYTFGSGSCF
>many|TRBV18|TRBJ1-6
ASSPTGGESPLH
>.|TRBV2|TRBJ2-5
ASSGTGGGETQY
>many|TRBV13|TRBJ2-3
ASSDQGLAGGLDTQY
>.|TRBV29-1|TRBJ2-5
SAGTSGIGTQY